These 27 T cell receptor beta chains share one sample of origin, sequenced in a study of T cells in Graves' hyperthyroidism and ophthalmopathy. The CDR3 regions of TCR beta were amplified from RNA transcripts. The TCR CDR3 was amplified in a first-round RT-PCR using the HTBI primer set. Using its own MiXCR run on the multiplex PCR reads, TCRdb lists one record per CDR3 protein. The sample has under 700,000 distinct CDR3 sequences; approximately 15% are singletons. The sequenced material came from blood. The receptors were sampled from a young woman with Graves' hyperthyroidism.

The chain combines TRBV7-9 with TRBJ1-1, with D possibly matching TRBD1 (5 bases). CDR3 length: 14 residues. Germline V gene lookup returns CDR1 SEHNR and CDR2 FQNEAQ (reference sequence). V shed 3 bases and J shed 4 bases, with 12 bases lying between them. CDR3 DNA: TGTGCCAGCAGCTTTGGGGGAAGGACCACTGAAGCTTTCTTT. Its translation: CASSFGGRTTEAFF.

This clonotype has just a few counts. The chain carries TRBV7-2 and TRBJ2-1; D gene ambiguous. V shed 4 bases and J shed 4 bases, with 11 bases lying between them. Germline V lookup: CDR1 SGHTA, CDR2 FQGNSA. This CDR3 is built from 14 residues. This CDR3 reads CASSSGTEYNEQFF. CDR3 bases: TGTGCCAGCAGCTCAGGTACAGAGTACAATGAGCAGTTCTTC.

This clonotype turned up a few times. A much larger clonotype is one base distant, so this may be a read error. V usage is TRBV30 and J usage is TRBJ2-1, with D possibly being TRBD1 (5 bases). Trimming removed 8 bases at V and 5 bases at J, with 13 bases between. CDR1 is GTSNPN, CDR2 SVGIG, per germline (reference sequence). CDR3 size: 12 residues. CDR3 amino acids: CASRARDNEQFF. The DNA for the CDR3 is TGTGCCAGCAGGGCGAGAGACAATGAGCAGTTCTTC.

This chain connects TRBV2 to TRBJ1-2; the D gene is possibly TRBD1 (6 bases). Between the trimmed V and J ends, which lost 5 bases and 4 bases, there was a span of 14 bases. Looked up from germline, CDR1 is SNHLY and CDR2 is FYNNEI. This CDR3 has 14 amino acids. CDR3 region: CASSPGRGAYGYTF. The DNA for the CDR3 is TGTGCCAGCAGTCCGGGGCGGGGGGCCTATGGCTACACCTTC.

This clonotype was seen ten or more times. The DNA of the CDR3 is TGCAGTGCTCCCATGCCGGGGTTGCAAGAGACCCAGTACTTC. Residues: CSAPMPGLQETQYF. The genes are TRBV20-1 and TRBJ2-5; perhaps TRBD2 as D (5 bases). The CDR3 is 14 residues long. The V gene's germline CDR1 is DFQATT and CDR2 SNEGSKA (reference sequence). Trimming removed 5 bases from V and 2 bases from J, with 15 bases in between.

This clonotype was counted ten times or more. The CDR3 DNA follows: TGTGCCAGCAGCTTAGCGCTAAGGACAGATAGCACAGATACGCAGTATTTT. It yields the protein CASSLALRTDSTDTQYF. J is TRBJ2-3 and V is TRBV7-9, with D tentatively TRBD1 (6 bases). Deletions cut 0 bases from V and 0 bases from J, with 13 bases between. This CDR3 has 17 amino acids. Germline lookup yields CDR1 SEHNR and CDR2 FQNEAQ (reference sequence).

This clonotype was picked up a small number of times. The chain links TRBV7-9 to TRBJ1-6, with 7 bases aligning to TRBD1. This CDR3 is 14 amino acids long. Germline values: CDR1 SEHNR, CDR2 FQNEAQ (reference sequence). V dropped 6 bases and J dropped 5; count of bases not matched to a gene: 4. The chain's CDR3 is CASRRGTDNSPLHF. CDR3 nucleotide sequence: TGTGCCAGCAGACGCGGGACAGATAATTCACCCCTCCACTTT.

The table lists this clonotype with many counts. The chain is built from TRBV3-1 and TRBJ1-5, with D unresolved. The CDR3 length is 13 residues. Germline CDR1 LGHDT, CDR2 YNNKEL (reference sequence). V was cut by 5 bases and J by 6 bases, with 11 bases left in between. The CDR3 loop reads CASSEGRGQPQHF. The DNA for the CDR3 is TGTGCCAGCAGCGAAGGTCGCGGTCAGCCCCAGCATTTT.

This clonotype was recorded at least ten times. The J gene is TRBJ2-1, the V gene TRBV2; D is perhaps TRBD1 (6 bases). V dropped 3 bases and J dropped 0 bases, with 9 bases sitting between them. Germline values: CDR1 SNHLY, CDR2 FYNNEI. The CDR3 contains 15 residues. The CDR3 DNA follows: TGTGCCAGCAGTGATAGAGGGGGCTCCTACAATGAGCAGTTCTTC. Amino acids: CASSDRGGSYNEQFF.

This chain uses TRBV5-1 with TRBJ2-7, with TRBD2 matching 11 bases. The CDR3 has 17 amino acids. With V trimmed by 3 bases and J by 7 bases, 15 bases remained unmatched. Per the germline V gene, CDR1 is SGHRS and CDR2 is YFSETQ. The DNA for the CDR3 is TGCGCCAGCAGCTCCCGGGGACTAGCGGAGGGGTCGAAAGAGCAGTACTTC. It yields the protein CASSSRGLAEGSKEQYF.

The V gene is TRBV28, the J gene TRBJ1-2, with D unresolved. Germline loops: CDR1 MDHEN, CDR2 SYDVKM. V was shortened by 2 bases and J by 8 bases, with 12 bases between the two germline ends. This CDR3 contains 13 residues. CDR3 in amino acids: CASSLAGNSGYTF. The CDR3 coding sequence is TGTGCCAGCAGTTTAGCCGGGAACAGCGGCTACACCTTC.

This clonotype was seen many times. The CDR3 protein is CASRQETGDGYTF. The CDR3 DNA is TGTGCCAGCAGGCAGGAGACAGGAGATGGCTACACCTTC. The chain uses TRBV2 and TRBJ1-2; tentative D call: TRBD1 (6 bases). V gave up 6 bases and J gave up 6 bases, with 14 bases separating them. The CDR3 is 13 residues long. Germline V gives CDR1 SNHLY, CDR2 FYNNEI.

This clonotype was detected many times. The J gene is TRBJ2-7, the V gene TRBV27, with no clear D. This CDR3 has 15 amino acids. CDR1 is MNHEY and CDR2 is SMNVEV in the germline V gene (reference sequence). V lost 6 bases to trimming and J lost 6 bases, with 21 bases between them. Here the CDR3 reads CASSTSPPSSPEQYF. The CDR3 nucleotides read TGTGCCAGCAGCACCAGTCCCCCCAGTTCTCCCGAGCAGTACTTC.

This clonotype was recorded at least ten times. The rearrangement uses TRBV2 and TRBJ1-5; D remains unclear. This CDR3 region has 13 residues. V shed 4 bases and J shed 6 bases, with 10 bases lying between them. The V gene's germline CDR1 is SNHLY and CDR2 FYNNEI. The CDR3 DNA follows: TGTGCCAGCAGTGTGCGTCTATCTCAGCCCCAGCATTTT. This sequence encodes CASSVRLSQPQHF.

This clonotype occurred many times. An end of the junction differs from the germline gene, which may be a read error. This sequence joins TRBV5-1 and TRBJ2-5; a weak D match, TRBD1 (7 bases). The CDR3 covers 13 residues. Germline lookup yields CDR1 SGHRS and CDR2 YFSETQ. The CDR3 is CASSRTGGETQYF. The CDR3 DNA reads as TGTGCCAGCAGCCGGACAGGAGGGGAGACCCAGTACTTC.

The J gene is TRBJ2-2, the V gene TRBV29-1; TRBD2 matches 9 bases. CDR1 SQVTM and CDR2 ANQGSEA come from the germline V gene. V lost 6 bases, J lost 5 bases, and 4 bases stayed unmatched. There are 13 residues in the CDR3. The CDR3 sequence is CSVLAGGTGELFF. DNA for the CDR3: TGCAGCGTCCTCGCGGGGGGGACCGGGGAGCTGTTTTTT.

The sample holds many counts of this clonotype. This chain uses TRBV5-6 with TRBJ1-5, with D unresolved. Germline-derived CDR1 and CDR2 are SGHDT and YYEEEE. The CDR3 contains 15 residues. The ends were cut back, 1 base at V and 3 bases at J, with 11 bases in the middle. The CDR3: CASSLRGGANQPQHF. The CDR3, as DNA: TGTGCCAGCAGCTTGCGCGGAGGCGCCAATCAGCCCCAGCATTTT.

This chain joins TRBV19 and TRBJ2-1; D perhaps matches TRBD1 (6 bases). The CDR3 extends over 16 amino acids. From germline, CDR1 is LNHDA and CDR2 SQIVND (reference sequence). Between the trimmed V and J ends, which lost 2 bases and 0 bases, there was a span of 11 bases. Written as DNA, the CDR3 is TGTGCCAGTAGTATACAGGGGCGCGCCTCCTACAATGAGCAGTTCTTC. Translating it yields CASSIQGRASYNEQFF.

This clonotype has just a few counts. V is TRBV20-1 and J is TRBJ2-7; 8 bases are shared with TRBD2. The CDR3 length is 17 residues. CDR1 is DFQATT, CDR2 SNEGSKA, per germline (reference sequence). V shed 1 base, J shed 5 bases, and the junction held 16 bases outside the gene matches. CDR3 region: CSARVTFSQRGRDEQYF. Here the CDR3 DNA reads TGCAGTGCTAGAGTAACCTTTTCGCAGCGGGGGCGGGACGAGCAGTACTTC.

The table lists this clonotype with a few counts. At one boundary the junction diverges from the germline segment, which might be a read error. CDR3 amino acids: CAGSGSPSRPVEGYTF. CDR3 sequence (DNA): TGCGCCGGCAGCGGGTCCCCCTCAAGGCCGGTGGAAGGCTACACCTTC. The chain couples TRBV5-1 to TRBJ1-2; D unclear. The CDR3 is 16 amino acids. CDR1 is SGHRS, CDR2 YFSETQ, per germline. Filled out from reference TRBV5-1 and TRBJ1-2, the complete variable domain reads KAGVTQTPRYLIKTRGQQVTLSCSPISGHRSVSWYQQTPGQGLQFLFEYFSETQRNKGNFPGRFSGRQFSNSRSEMNVSTLELGDSALYLCAGSGSPSRPVEGYTFGSGTRLTVV.

Many counts were recorded for this clonotype. V and J are TRBV13 and TRBJ2-7; tentative D call: TRBD2 (6 bases). V shed 4 bases and J shed 7 bases, with 20 bases lying between them. CDR3 size: 15 residues. Germline loops: CDR1 PRHDT, CDR2 FYEKMQ (reference sequence). DNA of the CDR3: TGTGCCAGCAGCTCCCGGGACTCCGCGGTTGGGGAGCAGTACTTC. Translating gives CASSSRDSAVGEQYF.

This chain links TRBV28 with TRBJ2-7; D is uncertain. The CDR3 is 11 residues long. Germline values: CDR1 MDHEN, CDR2 SYDVKM. Trimming removed 4 bases from V and 4 bases from J, with 5 bases in between. The CDR3 region has the DNA TGTGCCAGCAGTTATAAGTACGAGCAGTACTTC. It encodes CASSYKYEQYF.

On this clonotype itself: A read error may be the cause here, since a much bigger clone is one base away. This rearrangement joins TRBV7-3 to TRBJ1-2; D is unclear. V gave up 5 bases and J gave up 5 bases, with 15 bases separating them. CDR1 is SGHTA, CDR2 FQGTGA, per germline. The CDR3 contains 14 residues. The CDR3 protein is CASSPQVGLYGYTF. The CDR3 DNA reads TGTGCCAGCAGCCCCCAGGTAGGGCTTTATGGCTACACCTTC.

The chain employs TRBV5-1 and TRBJ2-1, with 11 bases aligning to TRBD2. The CDR3 runs to 19 residues. Germline loops: CDR1 SGHRS, CDR2 YFSETQ. Trimming cost V 3 bases and J 5 bases; bases outside gene matches: 16. The CDR3 protein is CASSSVPGLAATFDNEQFF. The CDR3 DNA reads TGCGCCAGCAGCTCGGTACCGGGACTAGCGGCGACGTTCGACAATGAGCAGTTCTTC.

Many counts were recorded for this clonotype. The chain recombines TRBV12-3 or TRBV12-4 with TRBJ2-3; D assignment may be TRBD1 or TRBD2 (5 bases each). This CDR3 spans 15 amino acids. V lost 2 bases to trimming and J lost 2 bases, with 11 bases between them. CDR3 in DNA: TGTGCCAGCAGTTTAATCAGGGAGCTCACAGATACGCAGTATTTT. Protein product: CASSLIRELTDTQYF.

This clonotype was detected ten times or more. This chain uses TRBV28 with TRBJ2-7; 13 bases line up with TRBD2. Germline V gene data show CDR1 as MDHEN and CDR2 as SYDVKM. This CDR3 region has 16 residues. Trimming cost V 6 bases and J 5 bases; bases outside gene matches: 10. CDR3 residues: CASSPRTSGSSNEQYF. The CDR3 DNA reads TGTGCCAGCAGCCCCCGGACTAGCGGGAGCAGCAACGAGCAGTACTTC.

This clonotype occurred many times. V and J are TRBV6-1 and TRBJ1-2; TRBD1 matches at 7 bases. The V gene's germline CDR1 is MNHNS and CDR2 SASEGT. The CDR3 is made up of 16 amino acids. J lost 1 base, V lost 5 bases, and 10 bases had no gene match. The CDR3 sequence is CASSYGPNRGNYGYTF. CDR3 DNA: TGTGCCAGCAGTTACGGGCCTAACAGGGGTAACTATGGCTACACCTTC.